The 25 T cell receptor beta chains presented below share a single source sample, sequenced in a study of control samples from healthy donors and cancer patients. The assay was immunoSEQ multiplex PCR, and TCRdb's table has in-frame clones only and misses some. The table has about 40,000 clones, roughly nine tenths seen once; the top ten hold approximately 3.9%. Material: blood. These receptors came from a woman aged 45 to 65 in good health.

V and J are TRBV28 and TRBJ2-2; D may be TRBD2 (5 bases). V lost 4 bases, J lost 4 bases, and 13 bases lay in between. CDR3 length: 15 amino acids. Germline V gives CDR1 MDHEN, CDR2 SYDVKM. The DNA of the CDR3 is TGTGCCAGCAGTTGGACGGGTCGGGGCACCGGGGAGCTGTTTTTT. This sequence encodes CASSWTGRGTGELFF. Filled out from reference TRBV28 and TRBJ2-2, the complete variable domain reads DVKVTQSSRYLVKRTGEKVFLECVQDMDHENMFWYRQDPGLGLRLIYFSYDVKMKEKGDIPEGYSVSREKKERFSLILESASTNQTSMYLCASSWTGRGTGELFFGEGSRLTVL.

This chain links TRBV30 with TRBJ1-4; D not resolved. Germline values: CDR1 GTSNPN, CDR2 SVGIG (reference sequence). The V end lost 1 base, the J end lost 1 base, and 10 bases lay between the germline ends. The CDR3 spans 15 residues. The CDR3 spells CAWSDGLRTNEKLFF. CDR3 in DNA: TGTGCCTGGAGTGATGGGCTGAGAACTAATGAAAAACTGTTTTTT.

The chain uses TRBV7-2 and TRBJ2-7, with 12 bases fitting TRBD1. Trimming took 5 bases from V and 5 from J; bases not matched to a gene: 4. Germline V gene sequence: CDR1 SGHTA, CDR2 FQGNSA. The CDR3 has 14 residues. CDR3 region: CASSPGQGADEQYF. The CDR3, as DNA: TGTGCCAGCAGCCCGGGACAGGGGGCGGACGAGCAGTACTTC. Complete variable domain (other parts from reference TRBV7-2 and TRBJ2-7): GAGVSQSPSNKVTEKGKDVELRCDPISGHTALYWYRQSLGQGLEFLIYFQGNSAPDKSGLPSDRFSAERTGGSVSTLTIQRTQQEDSAVYLCASSPGQGADEQYFGPGTRLTVT.

In DNA, the CDR3 is TGTGCCAGCAGCGTAGTAATAGATACGCAGTATTTT. Its protein product is CASSVVIDTQYF. The gene calls are TRBV7-2 and TRBJ2-3; D gene unclear. Trimming shortened V by 5 bases and J by 5 bases, and 8 bases separated the two germline ends. CDR3 length: 12 residues. Germline V CDR1 and CDR2: SGHTA, FQGNSA.

V is TRBV18 and J is TRBJ1-4; the D gene is possibly TRBD1 (5 bases). There are 13 residues in the CDR3. CDR1 is KGHSH, CDR2 LQKENI, per germline. Trimming cost V 6 bases and J 0 bases, with 5 bases left between them. Written as DNA, the CDR3 is TGTGCCAGCTCGGGGCCAACTAATGAAAAACTGTTTTTT. Translating gives CASSGPTNEKLFF.

This chain links TRBV15 with TRBJ1-2; 7 bases align to TRBD1. This CDR3 spans 15 amino acids. Trimming at V came to 2 bases and at J to 1 base, leaving 4 bases not matched to a gene. Germline values: CDR1 LNHNV, CDR2 YYDKDF (reference sequence). The CDR3 protein is CATSRPWDSNYGYTF. The DNA for the CDR3 is TGTGCCACCAGCAGACCCTGGGACAGTAACTATGGCTACACCTTC.

The chain recombines TRBV7-9 with TRBJ2-1, with a tentative D call TRBD1 (7 bases). Trimming left V 3 bases short and J 9 bases short, with 12 bases between. Germline V gene sequence: CDR1 SEHNR, CDR2 FQNEAQ (reference sequence). CDR3 length equals 13 residues. The CDR3 nucleotides read TGTGCCAGCAGCTTTGGAGGGGGCGGTGAGCAGTTCTTC. Translation gives CASSFGGGGEQFF.

The chain uses TRBV5-6 and TRBJ1-5, with D possibly being TRBD1 (5 bases). Trimming stripped 2 bases from V and 6 bases from J, with 15 bases between. Germline V lookup: CDR1 SGHDT, CDR2 YYEEEE. CDR3 length: 15 amino acids. The CDR3 loop is CASSFWSLGGQPQHF. DNA of the CDR3: TGTGCCAGCAGCTTTTGGAGTCTCGGGGGTCAGCCCCAGCATTTT. The full variable domain, its missing parts supplied by reference TRBV5-6 and TRBJ1-5, is DAGVTQSPTHLIKTRGQQVTLRCSPKSGHDTVSWYQQALGQGPQFIFQYYEEEERQRGNFPDRFSGHQFPNYSSELNVNALLLGDSALYLCASSFWSLGGQPQHFGDGTRLSIL.

This chain connects TRBV6-5 to TRBJ1-3; possibly TRBD1 for D (5 bases). There are 13 residues in the CDR3. The V and J ends lost 8 bases and 1 base respectively, with 9 bases between them. Germline CDR1 reads MNHEY; CDR2 reads SVGAGI. This CDR3 is CASGRESGNTIYF. The CDR3 DNA follows: TGTGCCAGCGGCAGGGAATCTGGAAACACCATATATTTT.

The chain is built from TRBV27 and TRBJ2-1, with 9 bases identical to TRBD1. Trimming removed 5 bases from V and 6 bases from J; junction bases left unmatched: 8. The CDR3 runs to 15 residues. The germline gives CDR1 MNHEY, CDR2 SMNVEV (reference sequence). CDR3 bases: TGTGCCAGCAGTGCATACCGGGACAGGGCCAATGAGCAGTTCTTC. This sequence encodes CASSAYRDRANEQFF.

The V gene is TRBV19, the J gene TRBJ1-2; D might be TRBD1 (6 bases). CDR1 LNHDA and CDR2 SQIVND come from the germline V gene (reference sequence). Trimming removed 2 bases from V and 0 bases from J, with 16 bases in between. The CDR3 is 17 amino acids. This CDR3 is CASSIPQRQAANYGYTF. CDR3 DNA sequence: TGTGCCAGTAGTATACCCCAACGACAGGCAGCTAACTATGGCTACACCTTC. Looking up the rest from reference TRBV19 and TRBJ1-2 gives the full variable domain: DGGITQSPKYLFRKEGQNVTLSCEQNLNHDAMYWYRQDPGQGLRLIYYSQIVNDFQKGDIAEGYSVSREKKESFPLTVTSAQKNPTAFYLCASSIPQRQAANYGYTFGSGTRLTVV.

J is TRBJ1-2 and V is TRBV9; possible D gene TRBD1, 5 bases. The germline V gene encodes CDR1 SGDLS and CDR2 YYNGEE. This CDR3 is built from 15 residues. V lost 0 bases, J lost 6 bases, and 15 bases lay in between. The CDR3 loop is CASSVVPGGRNGYTF. CDR3 coding DNA: TGTGCCAGCAGCGTAGTTCCTGGGGGGAGGAATGGCTACACCTTC.

The chain is built from TRBV4-3 and TRBJ1-6; 10 bases are shared with TRBD1. V trimming: 0 bases; J trimming: 7 bases; junction bases outside the gene matches: 3. CDR3 length: 16 residues. In germline, CDR1 is LGHNA, CDR2 YSLEER. The CDR3 bases are TGCGCCAGCAGCCAAGAGGAGGGACAGGGGAATTCACCCCTCCACTTT. Translating it yields CASSQEEGQGNSPLHF.

The genes are TRBV29-1 and TRBJ1-5; D unclear. Germline CDR1 SQVTM, CDR2 ANQGSEA. CDR3 length: 13 amino acids. V was shortened by 4 bases and J by 3 bases, with 10 bases between the two germline ends. The DNA for the CDR3 is TGCAGCGTTGGTAATGGAAACAATCAGCCCCAGCATTTT. Its protein product is CSVGNGNNQPQHF.

V usage is TRBV30 and J usage is TRBJ2-7, with D unresolved. CDR3 size: 11 residues. Germline values: CDR1 GTSNPN, CDR2 SVGIG (reference sequence). V was pared by 2 bases and J by 1 base, with 3 bases between. The CDR3 reads CAWSRSYEQYF. The CDR3 bases are TGTGCCTGGAGTCGTTCCTACGAGCAGTACTTC. The whole variable domain, remainder taken from reference TRBV30 and TRBJ2-7, is SQTIHQWPATLVQPVGSPLSLECTVEGTSNPNLYWYRQAAGRGLQLLFYSVGIGQISSEVPQNLSASRPQDRQFILSSKKLLLSDSGFYLCAWSRSYEQYFGPGTRLTVT.

J is TRBJ1-6 and V is TRBV2; tentative D call: TRBD1 (5 bases). CDR1 is SNHLY and CDR2 is FYNNEI in the germline V gene. This CDR3 is built from 13 residues. With 7 bases removed from V and 8 bases from J, the gap between germline ends came to 12 bases. The CDR3 region has the DNA TGTGCCAGCAAACCACGGGGGGATTCACCCCTCCACTTT. Translation: CASKPRGDSPLHF.

The J gene is TRBJ1-1, the V gene TRBV24-1; 7 nucleotides align to TRBD1. Trimming took 2 bases from V and 1 from J; bases not matched to a gene: 3. Germline V gene lookup returns CDR1 KGHDR and CDR2 SFDVKD. The CDR3 runs 15 residues. DNA of the CDR3: TGTGCCACCAGTGATTCGACAGGGAAGAACACTGAAGCTTTCTTT. Amino acids: CATSDSTGKNTEAFF.

This clone appeared once. The chain links TRBV9 to TRBJ1-4; D is unresolved. V was trimmed by 1 base and J by 5 bases, leaving 24 bases between them. The CDR3 runs 19 residues. CDR1 and CDR2 (germline): SGDLS, YYNGEE. This CDR3 is CASSVNPIGPGSPNEKLFF. The CDR3 nucleotides are TGTGCCAGCAGCGTAAATCCAATAGGACCCGGGTCTCCAAATGAAAAACTGTTTTTT. The whole variable domain, filled in from reference TRBV9 and TRBJ1-4, reads DSGVTQTPKHLITATGQRVTLRCSPRSGDLSVYWYQQSLDQGLQFLIQYYNGEERAKGNILERFSAQQFPDLHSELNLSSLELGDSALYFCASSVNPIGPGSPNEKLFFGSGTQLSVL.

This clone has more than one count but fewer than ten. The rearrangement joins TRBV7-8 to TRBJ1-1, with no clear D. Germline CDR1 is SGHVS and CDR2 is FQNEAQ. The CDR3 consists of 14 residues. V lost 5 bases, J lost 0 bases, and 10 bases lay in between. The CDR3 nucleotides read TGTGCCAGCAGCGTACTCCAGATGAACACTGAAGCTTTCTTT. It translates to CASSVLQMNTEAFF. The full variable domain, completed using reference TRBV7-8 and TRBJ1-1, is GAGVSQSPRYKVAKRGQDVALRCDPISGHVSLFWYQQALGQGPEFLTYFQNEAQLDKSGLPSDRFFAERPEGSVSTLKIQRTQQEDSAVYLCASSVLQMNTEAFFGQGTRLTVV.

The table lists this clone with a count of one. This chain uses TRBV2 with TRBJ1-5, with 8 nucleotides matching TRBD1. Germline CDR1 is SNHLY and CDR2 is FYNNEI. The CDR3 sequence is 14 residues long. The J segment lost 3 bases and the V segment lost 6 bases, leaving 4 bases of the junction unmatched. The CDR3 region is CASSRTGNNQPQHF. The DNA of the CDR3 is TGTGCCAGCAGCCGGACAGGGAACAATCAGCCCCAGCATTTT.

The chain is built from TRBV30 and TRBJ2-7; unclear D gene. V was clipped by 2 bases and J by 3 bases, with 20 bases between them. The CDR3 runs 16 residues. Germline V gene sequence: CDR1 GTSNPN, CDR2 SVGIG (reference sequence). CDR3 bases: TGTGCCTGGAGTAAATGGAGTGGAGATAAACTCTACGAGCAGTACTTC. Protein sequence: CAWSKWSGDKLYEQYF.

This chain joins TRBV4-1 and TRBJ2-3; D unresolved. The CDR3 is 16 residues long. Germline V CDR1 and CDR2: MGHRA, YSYEKL. The germline V and J ends were trimmed by 4 bases and 14 bases, with 28 bases remaining between them. CDR3 DNA: TGCGCCAGCAGCCTTACTTCATCCGGGCATCTTCTTTTTTCGTATTTT. Its translation is CASSLTSSGHLLFSYF.

The chain is built from TRBV18 and TRBJ2-1; D not resolved. Trimming removed 3 bases from V and 6 bases from J, with 12 bases in between. The germline V gene has CDR1 KGHSH and CDR2 LQKENI. This CDR3 contains 14 residues. CDR3 in amino acids: CASSPFSKSNEQFF. The CDR3 nucleotides are TGTGCCAGCTCACCTTTCAGCAAGTCCAATGAGCAGTTCTTC.

This chain connects TRBV7-9 to TRBJ2-7, with D perhaps assigned TRBD1 or TRBD2 (5 bases each). CDR3 length: 15 residues. V gave up 4 bases and J gave up 4 bases, with 17 bases separating them. CDR1 SEHNR and CDR2 FQNEAQ come from the germline V gene (reference sequence). As DNA, the CDR3 is TGTGCCAGCAGCTCTGGGACGGATGTTAGGTACGAGCAGTACTTC. Translating it yields CASSSGTDVRYEQYF.

In this sample, this clone turned up a few times. V usage is TRBV28 and J usage is TRBJ1-5; D not certain. Looked up from germline, CDR1 is MDHEN and CDR2 is SYDVKM. This CDR3 is 14 amino acids long. The V and J ends lost 2 bases and 4 bases respectively, with 9 bases between them. CDR3 sequence (DNA): TGTGCCAGCAGTTTAAAGCTCGGGAATCAGCCCCAGCATTTT. Amino acids: CASSLKLGNQPQHF.